These 32 T cell receptor beta chains originate from one sample sequenced in a study of OX40 agonist ivuxolimab in advanced cancers. TCRdb's copy holds only in-frame clones and misses some; the assay was immunoSEQ multiplex PCR. The sample yields about 36,000 clones, about 78% seen once. The sample was CD4+ or CD8+ T cells sorted from blood, taken in a trial of the OX40 agonist ivuxolimab. The receptors derive from an adult with an advanced solid tumor such as melanoma, head and neck, liver or kidney cancer.

The gene calls are TRBV2 and TRBJ2-1; possibly TRBD1 for D (5 bases). CDR1 is SNHLY and CDR2 is FYNNEI in the germline V gene. CDR3 length equals 13 residues. Trimming shortened V by 6 bases and J by 6 bases, and 12 bases separated the two germline ends. The CDR3 sequence: CASSLDRINEQFF. The DNA of the CDR3 is TGTGCCAGCAGCTTAGACAGAATCAATGAGCAGTTCTTC. Supplemented by reference TRBV2 and TRBJ2-1, the full variable domain reads EPEVTQTPSHQVTQMGQEVILRCVPISNHLYFYWYRQILGQKVEFLVSFYNNEISEKSEIFDDQFSVERPDGSNFTLKIRSTKLEDSAMYFCASSLDRINEQFFGPGTRLTVL.

The rearrangement joins TRBV5-4 to TRBJ1-2; D perhaps matches TRBD1 (6 bases). The CDR3 spans 13 residues. Germline-derived CDR1 and CDR2 are SGHNT and YYREEE (reference sequence). V lost 2 bases to trimming and J lost 6 bases, with 11 bases between them. CDR3 sequence (DNA): TGTGCCAGCAGCTTCGGGACAAACAATGGCTACACCTTC. It specifies CASSFGTNNGYTF.

This clone was counted between two and nine times. The chain carries TRBV15 and TRBJ2-3; the D gene could be TRBD1 or TRBD2 (5 bases each). This CDR3 contains 15 residues. V lost 5 bases and J lost 0, with 12 bases in between. In germline, CDR1 is LNHNV, CDR2 YYDKDF (reference sequence). In DNA form, the CDR3 reads TGTGCCACCAGCTCCCGGGACCGGAGCACAGATACGCAGTATTTT. This translates into CATSSRDRSTDTQYF.

The chain uses TRBV5-1 and TRBJ2-7; 10 positions match TRBD1. Trimming took 0 bases from V and 5 from J; bases not matched to a gene: 8. CDR1 is SGHRS, CDR2 YFSETQ, per germline. The CDR3 has 16 amino acids. This chain's CDR3 is CASSLGRQGAMDEQYF. CDR3 in DNA: TGCGCCAGCAGCTTGGGCCGACAGGGGGCAATGGACGAGCAGTACTTC.

This rearrangement joins TRBV7-2 to TRBJ2-3; D is ambiguous. The V gene lost 3 bases and the J gene lost 9 bases, with 13 bases spanning the gap. The germline V gene encodes CDR1 SGHTA and CDR2 FQGNSA. This CDR3 is built from 13 residues. The CDR3 loop is CASSFPGQTTQYF. The CDR3 bases are TGTGCCAGCAGCTTCCCCGGGCAGACAACGCAGTATTTT.

V usage is TRBV20-1 and J usage is TRBJ1-2; perhaps TRBD1 as D (6 bases). Germline V gene data show CDR1 as DFQATT and CDR2 as SNEGSKA (reference sequence). Trimming removed 5 bases from V and 11 bases from J, with 15 bases in between. The CDR3 runs to 11 residues. The CDR3 region is CSAPGQQEYTF. The CDR3 DNA sequence: TGCAGTGCTCCCGGACAGCAAGAATACACCTTC.

This clone was observed a single time. This chain joins TRBV18 and TRBJ2-3, with 13 bases matching TRBD2. V dropped 2 bases and J dropped 2; count of bases not matched to a gene: 7. CDR3 length equals 18 residues. Germline values: CDR1 KGHSH, CDR2 LQKENI. The chain's CDR3 is CASSPVPTSGGFTDTQYF. The CDR3 DNA is TGTGCCAGCTCACCAGTTCCGACTAGCGGGGGGTTCACAGATACGCAGTATTTT. Full variable domain (missing parts from reference TRBV18 and TRBJ2-3): NAGVMQNPRHLVRRRGQEARLRCSPMKGHSHVYWYRQLPEEGLKFMVYLQKENIIDESGMPKERFSAEFPKEGPSILRIQQVVRGDSAAYFCASSPVPTSGGFTDTQYFGPGTRLTVL.

The CDR3 sequence is CASSWPQGYEQYF. CDR3 coding DNA: TGCGCCAGCAGCTGGCCCCAGGGGTACGAGCAGTACTTC. The chain has TRBV4-1 and TRBJ2-7; D possibly corresponds to TRBD1 (6 bases). The CDR3 is made up of 13 amino acids. CDR1 is MGHRA, CDR2 YSYEKL, per germline. Trimming removed 5 bases at V and 4 bases at J, with 12 bases between.

V and J are TRBV5-1 and TRBJ2-3, with 8 bases that match TRBD2. The CDR3 loop spans 14 amino acids. The V segment lost 5 bases and the J segment 4 bases; nucleotides outside the gene matches: 6. Germline assignment: CDR1 SGHRS and CDR2 YFSETQ. CDR3 in DNA: TGCGCCAGCAGTGTCAGCGGGAGCCCAGATACGCAGTATTTT. Protein product: CASSVSGSPDTQYF. Looking up the rest from reference TRBV5-1 and TRBJ2-3 gives the full variable domain: KAGVTQTPRYLIKTRGQQVTLSCSPISGHRSVSWYQQTPGQGLQFLFEYFSETQRNKGNFPGRFSGRQFSNSRSEMNVSTLELGDSALYLCASSVSGSPDTQYFGPGTRLTVL.

The genes are TRBV5-8 and TRBJ2-1; 7 bases fit TRBD2. Trimming at V came to 4 bases and at J to 0 bases, leaving 4 bases not matched to a gene. Germline CDR1 reads SGHTS; CDR2 reads YDEGEE. This CDR3 spans 15 amino acids. As DNA, the CDR3 is TGTGCCAGCAGCATCGGGAGGACCTCCTACAATGAGCAGTTCTTC. Translation: CASSIGRTSYNEQFF.

The genes are TRBV28 and TRBJ1-1; D remains ambiguous. CDR3 length: 11 residues. V shed 11 bases and J shed 3 bases, with 10 bases lying between them. Germline values: CDR1 MDHEN, CDR2 SYDVKM. The CDR3 is CAATRDTEAFF. The CDR3 DNA sequence: TGTGCCGCAACTCGGGACACTGAAGCTTTCTTT.

The V and J genes are TRBV4-1 and TRBJ1-6; TRBD1 is a possible D gene (6 bases). The V gene's germline CDR1 is MGHRA and CDR2 YSYEKL. Trimming stripped 4 bases from V and 8 bases from J, with 15 bases between. The CDR3 totals 15 residues. CDR3 protein: CASSPPDSLDSPLHF. CDR3 coding DNA: TGCGCCAGCAGCCCTCCGGACAGTTTGGATTCACCCCTCCACTTT.

This clone was counted only a few times. V gene TRBV7-8 combines with J gene TRBJ2-1; 9 bases align to TRBD2. V was pared by 3 bases and J by 9 bases, with 9 bases of the junction left unmatched. Germline V lookup: CDR1 SGHVS, CDR2 FQNEAQ. This CDR3 comprises 15 residues. CDR3 residues: CASSFSGLADGEQFF. CDR3 nucleotides: TGTGCCAGCAGCTTTTCGGGACTAGCTGACGGTGAGCAGTTCTTC. The variable domain in full, with the rest retrieved from reference TRBV7-8 and TRBJ2-1, is GAGVSQSPRYKVAKRGQDVALRCDPISGHVSLFWYQQALGQGPEFLTYFQNEAQLDKSGLPSDRFFAERPEGSVSTLKIQRTQQEDSAVYLCASSFSGLADGEQFFGPGTRLTVL.

The chain links TRBV6-6 to TRBJ2-7; 11 bases map to TRBD1. The V gene end was trimmed by 4 bases and the J gene end by 0 bases; junction bases not matched to a gene: 2. The CDR3 has 15 amino acids. Germline V CDR1 and CDR2: MNHNY, SVGAGI (reference sequence). This CDR3 is CASSSGTGGSYEQYF. The CDR3 bases are TGTGCCAGCAGTTCCGGGACAGGGGGCTCCTACGAGCAGTACTTC.

This chain joins TRBV5-1 and TRBJ1-1; a possible D gene is TRBD1 (6 bases). The CDR3 length is 14 residues. V lost 4 bases and J lost 1, with 11 bases in between. Germline V lookup: CDR1 SGHRS, CDR2 YFSETQ. CDR3 region: CASSLRGQNTEAFF. CDR3 nucleotides: TGCGCCAGCAGCCTCCGGGGGCAGAACACTGAAGCTTTCTTT. Full variable domain (remainder filled in from reference TRBV5-1 and TRBJ1-1): KAGVTQTPRYLIKTRGQQVTLSCSPISGHRSVSWYQQTPGQGLQFLFEYFSETQRNKGNFPGRFSGRQFSNSRSEMNVSTLELGDSALYLCASSLRGQNTEAFFGQGTRLTVV.

This rearrangement joins TRBV6-4 to TRBJ2-2; D remains ambiguous. From germline, CDR1 is MRHNA and CDR2 SNTAGT. The CDR3 extends over 14 amino acids. The V gene lost 5 bases and the J gene lost 5 bases, with 12 bases spanning the gap. CDR3 nucleotides: TGTGCCAGCAGTCGGATAGGGCTGACCGGGGAGCTGTTTTTT. It translates to CASSRIGLTGELFF.

The chain employs TRBV5-1 and TRBJ2-3, with no clear D. This CDR3 region has 12 residues. V shed 0 bases and J shed 5 bases, with 4 bases lying between them. The germline CDR1 and CDR2 sequences are SGHRS and YFSETQ. The CDR3 is CASSLEGDTQYF. CDR3 in DNA: TGCGCCAGCAGCTTGGAAGGAGATACGCAGTATTTT.

This clone was counted between two and nine times. The V and J genes are TRBV28 and TRBJ1-2; D remains unclear. V was clipped by 4 bases and J by 7 bases, with 19 bases between them. The germline CDR1 and CDR2 sequences are MDHEN and SYDVKM. The CDR3 loop spans 15 amino acids. CDR3 protein: CASSYIESSVGGYTF. The CDR3 DNA is TGTGCCAGCAGTTATATAGAATCCTCTGTCGGTGGCTACACCTTC.

This clone was seen more than once but under ten times. The chain recombines TRBV27 with TRBJ2-1; weak D call: TRBD1 (6 bases). The CDR3 covers 15 residues. Germline V gene lookup returns CDR1 MNHEY and CDR2 SMNVEV (reference sequence). V was trimmed by 4 bases and J by 5 bases, leaving 15 bases between them. The CDR3 loop is CASSWPGVRDNEQFF. The CDR3 nucleotides are TGTGCCAGCAGTTGGCCAGGGGTTCGAGACAATGAGCAGTTCTTC.

The chain has TRBV21-1 and TRBJ2-7; TRBD1 is the table's D call and was not checked against the DNA. TRBV21-1 is noted as a pseudogene. The CDR3 runs 19 residues. CDR3 residues: CASSTSTSRRTGKSYEQYF. As DNA, the CDR3 is TGTGCCAGCAGCACCAGTACCTCTAGACGGACAGGGAAATCCTACGAGCAGTACTTC.

This clone has a handful of counts. The rearrangement joins TRBV6-1 to TRBJ2-7, with 10 bases identical to TRBD2. In germline, CDR1 is MNHNS, CDR2 SASEGT. The junction had 9 bases not matched to a gene; V was cut back by 0 bases and J by 4 bases. CDR3 size: 17 residues. The CDR3 sequence: CASSEAGSGGARYEQYF. CDR3 in DNA: TGTGCCAGCAGTGAAGCGGGGAGCGGGGGGGCCAGGTACGAGCAGTACTTC.

The rearrangement joins TRBV18 to TRBJ2-5; D not certain. The V end lost 6 bases, the J end lost 2 bases, and 13 bases lay between the germline ends. The CDR3 has 14 amino acids. Germline V gives CDR1 KGHSH, CDR2 LQKENI. This CDR3 reads CASSPFVAQETQYF. The CDR3 DNA sequence: TGTGCCAGCTCCCCTTTTGTGGCTCAAGAGACCCAGTACTTC.

J is TRBJ1-2 and V is TRBV5-1, with a weak D call TRBD1 (6 bases). The CDR3 has 15 residues. V shed 4 bases and J shed 3 bases, with 16 bases lying between them. CDR1 and CDR2 (germline): SGHRS, YFSETQ. The CDR3 DNA reads as TGCGCCAGCAGCCCGCAGGGGAAGGGTGACTATGGCTACACCTTC. Amino acid sequence: CASSPQGKGDYGYTF.

The chain links TRBV7-7 to TRBJ2-3, with D maybe TRBD2 (6 bases). This CDR3 comprises 14 residues. V dropped 5 bases and J dropped 0 bases, with 9 bases sitting between them. Germline CDR1 reads SSHAT; CDR2 reads FNYEAQ (reference sequence). CDR3 DNA sequence: TGTGCCAGCAGCGGCGCGGGGAGCACAGATACGCAGTATTTT. This sequence encodes CASSGAGSTDTQYF.

V usage is TRBV5-6 and J usage is TRBJ2-4; D may correspond to TRBD1 or TRBD2 (5 bases each). Germline CDR1 reads SGHDT; CDR2 reads YYEEEE. The V and J ends lost 3 bases and 8 bases respectively, with 15 bases between them. This CDR3 is built from 14 residues. The CDR3 spells CASSYRRKVDIQYF. DNA for the CDR3: TGTGCCAGCAGCTACAGGAGGAAGGTAGACATTCAGTACTTC.

The chain employs TRBV29-1 and TRBJ1-1, with TRBD1 as a possible D gene (5 bases). Germline V lookup: CDR1 SQVTM, CDR2 ANQGSEA. V dropped 5 bases and J dropped 6 bases, with 10 bases sitting between them. There are 11 residues in the CDR3. CDR3: CSVRREAEAFF. CDR3 nucleotide sequence: TGCAGCGTTCGCAGGGAGGCTGAAGCTTTCTTT.

For this clone: Other DNA sequences from this sample encode an identical CDR3 as well. The rearrangement joins TRBV30 to TRBJ1-5; 7 bases agree with TRBD1. CDR3 length equals 13 residues. CDR1 and CDR2 (germline): GTSNPN, SVGIG (reference sequence). Trimming at V came to 0 bases and at J to 4 bases, leaving 0 bases not matched to a gene. DNA for the CDR3: TGTGCCTGGAGTGTACAGGGGAATCAGCCCCAGCATTTT. It codes for CAWSVQGNQPQHF.

V usage is TRBV5-6 and J usage is TRBJ2-7, with 10 bases fitting TRBD1. The CDR3 extends over 16 amino acids. V trimming: 2 bases; J trimming: 3 bases; junction bases outside the gene matches: 8. Looked up from germline, CDR1 is SGHDT and CDR2 is YYEEEE. The CDR3 DNA follows: TGTGCCAGCAGCTTCCTGGACAGGGGGAAATACTACGAGCAGTACTTC. Translation gives CASSFLDRGKYYEQYF.

The rearrangement joins TRBV6-1 to TRBJ1-6, with no clear D. This CDR3 is built from 16 residues. CDR1 MNHNS and CDR2 SASEGT come from the germline V gene. V was pared by 2 bases and J by 2 bases, with 10 bases between. In DNA, the CDR3 is TGTGCCAGCAGTGAACCCGCCGGGGCCTATAATTCACCCCTCCACTTT. It translates to CASSEPAGAYNSPLHF.

CDR3 protein: CASRSQGRVSGGYTF. In DNA form, the CDR3 reads TGTGCCAGCAGGAGCCAAGGACGGGTCTCGGGTGGCTACACCTTC. V gene TRBV7-8 combines with J gene TRBJ1-2, with D hard to call. With 6 bases removed from V and 7 bases from J, the gap between germline ends came to 21 bases. Per germline, CDR1 SGHVS and CDR2 FQNEAQ. The CDR3 loop spans 15 amino acids. The variable domain in full, completed from reference TRBV7-8 and TRBJ1-2, reads GAGVSQSPRYKVAKRGQDVALRCDPISGHVSLFWYQQALGQGPEFLTYFQNEAQLDKSGLPSDRFFAERPEGSVSTLKIQRTQQEDSAVYLCASRSQGRVSGGYTFGSGTRLTVV.

The V call is TRBV19, the J call TRBJ2-1; TRBD2 matches at 9 bases. Trimming removed 3 bases from V and 6 bases from J; junction bases left unmatched: 15. Germline V gives CDR1 LNHDA, CDR2 SQIVND (reference sequence). This CDR3 contains 18 residues. The CDR3: CASSMGLAGTPVFNEQFF. The CDR3 coding sequence is TGTGCCAGTAGTATGGGGCTAGCGGGAACGCCCGTCTTCAATGAGCAGTTCTTC.

The V and J genes are TRBV28 and TRBJ2-5; TRBD1 agrees at 11 bases. The CDR3 runs to 16 residues. Trimming took 5 bases from V and 9 from J; bases not matched to a gene: 14. Looked up from germline, CDR1 is MDHEN and CDR2 is SYDVKM. Here the CDR3 DNA reads TGTGCCAGCAGTCTAACCGGGACAGGGGGAGCGGGGGCCCAGTACTTC. Translation: CASSLTGTGGAGAQYF. Supplemented by reference TRBV28 and TRBJ2-5, the full variable domain reads DVKVTQSSRYLVKRTGEKVFLECVQDMDHENMFWYRQDPGLGLRLIYFSYDVKMKEKGDIPEGYSVSREKKERFSLILESASTNQTSMYLCASSLTGTGGAGAQYFGPGTRLLVL.